This T cell receptor (beta chain) appears in the sequencing data of a study of blood T cell repertoires in COVID-19. TCRdb's table, derived via immunoSEQ multiplex PCR, lists solely in-frame clones and lacks some. The table records approximately 170,000 clones, 83% of them present only once. CDR1 and CDR2 from the germline V gene are SGHVS and FNYEAQ. This CDR3 region has 14 residues. Germline trimming cut 5 bases from V and 5 bases from J; bases unmatched to any gene: 3. The sequence was obtained from a woman of 80 years or more with acute or convalescent COVID-19. The sample was peripheral blood. V is TRBV7-6 and J is TRBJ2-3; TRBD2 matches 11 bases. CDR3 loop: CASSETSGGDTQYF. DNA of the CDR3: TGTGCCAGCAGCGAAACTAGCGGGGGAGATACGCAGTATTTT.